The following is a T cell receptor (beta chain) sequence with its context. This sample was included in a study of control samples from healthy donors and cancer patients. Using immunoSEQ multiplex PCR, the repertoire was profiled, and TCRdb retains in-frame clones only, with some absent. In the table there are about 80,000 clones, under 90% of which are singletons. Germline loops: CDR1 SGHVS, CDR2 FQNEAQ. Trimming removed 1 base from V and 2 bases from J, with 6 bases in between. The length of the CDR3 is 14 residues. This sequence was found in a man in his fifties or sixties in good health. This chain links TRBV7-8 with TRBJ2-1; D gene unclear. The sequencing sample was made of blood. CDR3 bases: TGTGCCAGCAGCTTAGAACTGACCTACAATGAGCAGTTCTTC. Encoded protein: CASSLELTYNEQFF.